Below are 15 T cell receptor beta chains sequenced from a single sample in a study of blood T cells in healthy people across ages. Alongside a J-beta primer mix, a sample-barcoded 5' primer served in a second PCR lasting about 7 to 11 cycles. TCRdb fed the 5' RACE reads into MiXCR, producing one record per CDR3 protein. The data contain roughly 700,000 distinct CDR3 sequences, approximately 31% of them singletons. Sequences were obtained from blood. Source of these receptors: a woman of 80 years or more in good health.

This clonotype was seen ten or more times. The rearrangement uses TRBV7-3 and TRBJ1-2; TRBD1 might be the D (6 bases). This CDR3 has 14 residues. The germline V gene encodes CDR1 SGHTA and CDR2 FQGTGA. V lost 5 bases and J lost 7, with 17 bases in between. CDR3 region: CASSPQRGGGGYTF. The CDR3 DNA follows: TGTGCCAGCAGCCCTCAGCGCGGGGGCGGTGGCTACACCTTC.

This clonotype was picked up a small number of times. This sequence joins TRBV6-1 and TRBJ1-1; 7 nucleotides match TRBD1. Germline V gene lookup returns CDR1 MNHNS and CDR2 SASEGT. CDR3 length: 12 residues. V shed 7 bases and J 11 bases; nucleotides not matched to a gene: 10. CDR3 nucleotides: TGTGCCAGCAACGTAGTACAGGGGACGGCTTTCTTT. It specifies CASNVVQGTAFF.

Worth noting for this clonotype: A read error may account for a junction end that differs from germline. The CDR3 bases are TGTGCCAGCAGCCTTACAGGGGGCGGCGGTGGCTGCACCTTC. Its translation is CASSLTGGGGGCTF. The chain carries TRBV5-4 and TRBJ1-2, with 9 bases aligning to TRBD1. From germline, CDR1 is SGHNT and CDR2 YYREEE (reference sequence). The CDR3 length is 14 residues.

Concerning this clonotype: A much more abundant neighbour one base away suggests this may be a read error. The chain uses TRBV30 and TRBJ2-1; tentatively, D is TRBD1 (7 bases). Trimming stripped 8 bases from V and 7 bases from J, with 21 bases between. Germline V gives CDR1 GTSNPN, CDR2 SVGIG (reference sequence). The CDR3 is 14 amino acids. The CDR3 DNA reads as TGTGCCCGCCGACGGGAGACAGGGCGAAATGAGCAGTTCTTC. Residues: CARRRETGRNEQFF.

Notes on this clonotype: A much larger clone sits a single nucleotide away, making a read error possible. V usage is TRBV7-2 and J usage is TRBJ1-2, with D hard to call. CDR1 SGHTA and CDR2 FQGNSA come from the germline V gene. V was cut by 1 base and J by 5 bases, with 17 bases left in between. The CDR3 runs 16 residues. The CDR3, as DNA: TGTGCCAGCAGCTTAGGGGCCCTTGGAGAACTATATGGCTACACCTTC. It is translated as CASSLGALGELYGYTF.

This clonotype was detected ten times or more. The chain has TRBV6-5 and TRBJ2-1; TRBD2 aligns across 10 bases. The junction had 6 bases not matched to a gene; V was cut back by 6 bases and J by 1 base. CDR1 and CDR2 from the germline V gene are MNHEY and SVGAGI. This CDR3 contains 16 residues. DNA for the CDR3: TGTGCCAGCAGACCGAGCGGGGGGGCGTCCTACAATGAGCAGTTCTTC. This translates into CASRPSGGASYNEQFF.

The chain recombines TRBV28 with TRBJ2-1; perhaps TRBD1 as D (5 bases). Germline loops: CDR1 MDHEN, CDR2 SYDVKM. The CDR3 contains 16 residues. V lost 6 bases, J lost 6 bases, and 21 bases lay in between. The CDR3 loop is CASRPVPGRGRNEQFF. CDR3 coding DNA: TGTGCCAGCAGACCGGTTCCAGGGCGAGGTCGCAATGAGCAGTTCTTC.

A word on this clonotype: One base away lies a much larger clone, so this may be a sequencing read error. The J gene is TRBJ2-1, the V gene TRBV20-1; 12 nucleotides align to TRBD2. The CDR3 is 14 amino acids. CDR1 and CDR2 from the germline V gene are DFQATT and SNEGSKA (reference sequence). Losses at the gene ends were 5 bases for V and 13 bases for J; bases not matched to a gene: 12. The DNA for the CDR3 is TGCAGTGCTCCTCGACTAGCGGGGGAAGAGACCCAGTTCTTC. Amino acids: CSAPRLAGEETQFF.

Comments on this clonotype: Its ends do not fully match the called genes, so a read error is possible. The chain combines TRBV5-1 with TRBJ2-1; 12 positions agree with TRBD2. The CDR3 is 17 residues long. Germline CDR1 and CDR2: SGHRS and YFSETQ. The CDR3 reads CASSPLAGGPPYNERFF. The CDR3 DNA reads TGCGCCAGCAGCCCGCTAGCGGGAGGGCCTCCCTACAATGAGCGGTTCTTC.

As regards this clonotype: Likely a read error: the CDR3 ends without its conserved phenylalanine or tryptophan. The chain uses TRBV20-1 and TRBJ2-3, with 11 bases that match TRBD2. The CDR3 has 12 residues. Germline CDR1 reads DFQATT; CDR2 reads SNEGSKA (reference sequence). As DNA, the CDR3 is TGCGGTTCTAGCGGGGGGAGAGATACGCAGTATTTG. This encodes CGSSGGRDTQYL.

This clonotype was seen repeatedly, ten times or more. This CDR3 is CASSLLALASEQYF. DNA of the CDR3: TGTGCCAGCAGCTTATTAGCTCTAGCGAGCGAGCAGTACTTC. This rearrangement joins TRBV7-9 to TRBJ2-7, with D possibly matching TRBD2 (6 bases). V lost 2 bases and J lost 6, with 14 bases in between. The CDR3 totals 14 residues. The germline V gene has CDR1 SEHNR and CDR2 FQNEAQ (reference sequence).

The chain links TRBV20-1 to TRBJ1-3; D gene uncertain. The germline V gene encodes CDR1 DFQATT and CDR2 SNEGSKA (reference sequence). The CDR3 is 14 amino acids. Trimming left V 3 bases short and J 0 bases short, with 9 bases between. The CDR3 sequence: CSASLLNSGNTIYF. Written as DNA, the CDR3 is TGCAGTGCTAGCTTGCTAAACTCTGGAAACACCATATATTTT.

This clonotype was seen at least ten times. CDR3: CASSLIETPGPGANVLTF. CDR3 nucleotides: TGTGCCAGCAGTCTGATCGAGACCCCTGGACCTGGGGCCAACGTCCTGACTTTC. This chain joins TRBV5-6 and TRBJ2-6; D is uncertain. This CDR3 region has 18 residues. The V gene lost 5 bases and the J gene lost 2 bases, with 20 bases spanning the gap. Germline CDR1 and CDR2: SGHDT and YYEEEE.

This clonotype was counted once. The J gene is TRBJ2-1, the V gene TRBV9, with TRBD2 matching over 9 bases. CDR3 length: 15 residues. J gave up 4 bases and V 3 bases, and 5 bases lay outside the gene matches. Germline V gene lookup returns CDR1 SGDLS and CDR2 YYNGEE. The CDR3 DNA follows: TGTGCCAGCAGCGCCGGGACTAGCCCATACAATGAGCAGTTCTTC. This sequence encodes CASSAGTSPYNEQFF.

J is TRBJ2-3 and V is TRBV7-2; no clear D gene. The CDR3 has 15 residues. V lost 0 bases to trimming and J lost 4 bases, with 11 bases between them. Germline V CDR1 and CDR2: SGHTA, FQGNSA. The CDR3 sequence is CASSLAGSVPDTQYF. DNA for the CDR3: TGTGCCAGCAGCTTAGCGGGAAGCGTTCCAGATACGCAGTATTTT.